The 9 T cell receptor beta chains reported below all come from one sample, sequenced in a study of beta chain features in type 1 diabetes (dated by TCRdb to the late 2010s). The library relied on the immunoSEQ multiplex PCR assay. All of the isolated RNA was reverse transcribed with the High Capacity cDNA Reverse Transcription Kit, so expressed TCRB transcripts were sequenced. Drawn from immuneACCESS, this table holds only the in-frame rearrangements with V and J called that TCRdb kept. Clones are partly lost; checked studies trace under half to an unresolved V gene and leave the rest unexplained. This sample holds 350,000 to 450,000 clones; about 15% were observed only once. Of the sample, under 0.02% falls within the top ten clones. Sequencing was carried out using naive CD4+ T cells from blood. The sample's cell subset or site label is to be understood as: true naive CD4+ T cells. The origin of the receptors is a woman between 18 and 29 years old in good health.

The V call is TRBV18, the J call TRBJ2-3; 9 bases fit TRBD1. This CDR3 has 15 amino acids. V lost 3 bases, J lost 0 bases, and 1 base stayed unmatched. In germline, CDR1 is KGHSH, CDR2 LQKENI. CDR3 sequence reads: CASSPDRGSTDTQYF. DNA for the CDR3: TGTGCCAGCTCACCGGACAGGGGAAGCACAGATACGCAGTATTTT.

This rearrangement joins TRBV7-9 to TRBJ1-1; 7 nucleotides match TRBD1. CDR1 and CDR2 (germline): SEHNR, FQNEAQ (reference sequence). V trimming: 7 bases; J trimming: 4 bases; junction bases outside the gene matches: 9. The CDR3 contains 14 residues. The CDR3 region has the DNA TGTGCCAGCACCAAAAGACAGGGAATCACTGAAGCTTTCTTT. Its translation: CASTKRQGITEAFF. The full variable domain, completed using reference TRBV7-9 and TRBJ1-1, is DTGVSQNPRHKITKRGQNVTFRCDPISEHNRLYWYRQTLGQGPEFLTYFQNEAQLEKSRLLSDRFSAERPKGSFSTLEIQRTEQGDSAMYLCASTKRQGITEAFFGQGTRLTVV.

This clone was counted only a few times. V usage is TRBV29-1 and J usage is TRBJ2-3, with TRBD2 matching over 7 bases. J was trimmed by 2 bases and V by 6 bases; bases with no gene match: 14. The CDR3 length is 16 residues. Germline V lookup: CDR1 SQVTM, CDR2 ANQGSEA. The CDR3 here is CSVLLARGDFTDTQYF. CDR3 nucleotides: TGCAGCGTATTACTAGCGCGCGGGGACTTCACAGATACGCAGTATTTT.

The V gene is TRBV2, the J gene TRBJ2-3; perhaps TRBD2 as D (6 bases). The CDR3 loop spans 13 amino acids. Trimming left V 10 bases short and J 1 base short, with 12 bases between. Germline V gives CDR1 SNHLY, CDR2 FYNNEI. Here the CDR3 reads CATHGGGTDTQYF. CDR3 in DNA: TGTGCCACCCATGGAGGGGGCACAGATACGCAGTATTTT.

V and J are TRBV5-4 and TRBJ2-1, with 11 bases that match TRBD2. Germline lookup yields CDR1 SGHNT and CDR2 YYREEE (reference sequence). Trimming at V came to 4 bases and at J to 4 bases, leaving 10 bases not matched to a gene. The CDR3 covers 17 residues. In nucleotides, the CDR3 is TGTGCCAGCAGCCTCCTAAAACTAGCGGGAGAATACAATGAGCAGTTCTTC. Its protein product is CASSLLKLAGEYNEQFF.

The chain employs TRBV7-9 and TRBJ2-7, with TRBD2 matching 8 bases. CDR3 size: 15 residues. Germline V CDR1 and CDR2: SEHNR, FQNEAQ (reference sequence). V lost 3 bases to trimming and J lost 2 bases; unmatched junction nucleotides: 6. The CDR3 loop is CASSFPTAGAYEQYF. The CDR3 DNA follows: TGTGCCAGCAGCTTTCCGACAGCGGGGGCCTACGAGCAGTACTTC.

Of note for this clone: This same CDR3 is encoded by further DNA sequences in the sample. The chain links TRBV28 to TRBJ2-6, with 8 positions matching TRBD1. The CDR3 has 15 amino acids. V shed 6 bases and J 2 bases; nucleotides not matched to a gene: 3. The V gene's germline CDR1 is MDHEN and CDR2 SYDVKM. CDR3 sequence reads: CASSPDRAGANVLTF. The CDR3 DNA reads TGTGCCAGCAGCCCGGACAGGGCTGGGGCCAACGTCCTGACTTTC.

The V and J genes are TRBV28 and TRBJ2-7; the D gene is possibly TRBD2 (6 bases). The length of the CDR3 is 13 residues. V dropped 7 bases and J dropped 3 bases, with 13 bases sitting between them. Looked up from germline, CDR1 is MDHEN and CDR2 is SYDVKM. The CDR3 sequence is CASTPWRDYEQYF. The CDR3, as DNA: TGTGCCAGCACTCCCTGGAGGGACTACGAGCAGTACTTC. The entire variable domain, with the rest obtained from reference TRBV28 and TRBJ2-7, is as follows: DVKVTQSSRYLVKRTGEKVFLECVQDMDHENMFWYRQDPGLGLRLIYFSYDVKMKEKGDIPEGYSVSREKKERFSLILESASTNQTSMYLCASTPWRDYEQYFGPGTRLTVT.

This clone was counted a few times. The CDR3 protein is CASSFHRTYEQYF. The CDR3 coding sequence is TGTGCCAGCAGCTTCCACAGAACCTACGAGCAGTACTTC. This sequence joins TRBV5-5 and TRBJ2-7, with no clear D. The CDR3 spans 13 residues. Germline assignment: CDR1 SGHKS and CDR2 YYEKEE (reference sequence). V was cut by 2 bases and J by 2 bases, with 8 bases left in between.